Listed here are 25 T cell receptor beta chains from one sample, sequenced in a study of blood T cell repertoires in COVID-19. Generated by immunoSEQ multiplex PCR, the TCRdb table keeps only in-frame clones and is missing some. The repertoire holds around 34,000 clones, roughly 85% seen once, with about 3.9% in the top ten. The sample was peripheral blood. These receptors originate from a man aged 50-60 years with acute or convalescent COVID-19.

The chain is built from TRBV6-6 and TRBJ2-7; 12 nucleotides agree with TRBD2. The CDR3 has 15 amino acids. Germline CDR1 MNHNY, CDR2 SVGAGI (reference sequence). J lost 4 bases, V lost 5 bases, and 6 bases had no gene match. CDR3 residues: CASSPLAGGGYEQYF. DNA for the CDR3: TGTGCCAGCAGTCCCCTAGCGGGGGGGGGTTACGAGCAGTACTTC.

CDR3 nucleotides: TGTGCCAGCAGTGCCACAGGGTTGGGCACTGAAGCTTTCTTT. It is translated as CASSATGLGTEAFF. The rearrangement joins TRBV2 to TRBJ1-1; D perhaps matches TRBD1 (6 bases). The ends were cut back, 4 bases at V and 4 bases at J, with 13 bases in the middle. CDR3 length equals 14 residues. From germline, CDR1 is SNHLY and CDR2 FYNNEI.

This chain links TRBV19 with TRBJ1-1, with a possible D match to TRBD1 (6 bases). V was pared by 3 bases and J by 6 bases, with 17 bases between. Looked up from germline, CDR1 is LNHDA and CDR2 is SQIVND (reference sequence). This CDR3 has 15 residues. Here the CDR3 reads CASSMGAEVFPEAFF. DNA of the CDR3: TGTGCCAGTAGTATGGGGGCAGAAGTGTTCCCTGAAGCTTTCTTT.

This clone appeared a single time. The chain couples TRBV18 to TRBJ2-2; D might be TRBD1 (5 bases). Germline lookup yields CDR1 KGHSH and CDR2 LQKENI. Trimming took 0 bases from V and 3 from J, leaving 11 bases between them. The CDR3 has 16 residues. The CDR3 bases are TGTGCCAGCTCACCACCGTATGACAGATACACCGGGGAGCTGTTTTTT. Translating gives CASSPPYDRYTGELFF. Based on the CDR3 plus reference TRBV18 and TRBJ2-2, the full variable domain is NAGVMQNPRHLVRRRGQEARLRCSPMKGHSHVYWYRQLPEEGLKFMVYLQKENIIDESGMPKERFSAEFPKEGPSILRIQQVVRGDSAAYFCASSPPYDRYTGELFFGEGSRLTVL.

The table lists this clone with a count of one. The chain recombines TRBV24-1 with TRBJ1-5; 7 bases line up with TRBD1. The CDR3 has 19 amino acids. The trim removed 3 bases at V and 0 bases at J, leaving 13 bases unmatched. Germline V gene sequence: CDR1 KGHDR, CDR2 SFDVKD. The chain's CDR3 is CATSDPGQKAMYSNQPQHF. As DNA, the CDR3 is TGTGCCACCAGTGATCCGGGACAGAAAGCGATGTATAGCAATCAGCCCCAGCATTTT.

This clone turned up a few times. The chain has TRBV10-1 and TRBJ2-7; weak D call: TRBD2 (7 bases). Looked up from germline, CDR1 is WNHNN and CDR2 is SYGVQD (reference sequence). This CDR3 contains 12 residues. V was shortened by 6 bases and J by 13 bases, with 19 bases between the two germline ends. The CDR3 nucleotides read TGCGCCAGCAGGAGTAGTAACAGGGAGGGTTACTTC. Translating it yields CASRSSNREGYF.

CDR3 DNA: TGTGCCATCAGTGAACAGGGAGACATTCAGTACTTC. It specifies CAISEQGDIQYF. The rearrangement uses TRBV10-3 and TRBJ2-4; the D gene is possibly TRBD1 (6 bases). Trimming pared 3 bases from V and 8 bases from J, leaving 8 bases between. The V gene's germline CDR1 is ENHRY and CDR2 SYGVKD. The CDR3 is 12 residues long.

This rearrangement joins TRBV7-7 to TRBJ2-5; 7 bases line up with TRBD1. Per the germline V gene, CDR1 is SSHAT and CDR2 is FNYEAQ (reference sequence). This CDR3 has 14 residues. V lost 5 bases and J lost 4; bases outside the gene matches: 7. CDR3 bases: TGTGCCAGCAGCCCGGACAGGTACAGAGAGACCCAGTACTTC. It translates to CASSPDRYRETQYF.

The chain joins TRBV6-5 to TRBJ2-1; tentatively, D is TRBD2 (6 bases). Germline V gene sequence: CDR1 MNHEY, CDR2 SVGAGI. This CDR3 comprises 14 residues. Trimming took 6 bases from V and 3 from J, leaving 12 bases between them. The CDR3 here is CASSVSRGYNEQFF. DNA for the CDR3: TGTGCCAGCAGCGTCTCGCGGGGCTACAATGAGCAGTTCTTC.

J is TRBJ2-7 and V is TRBV29-1; 8 bases align to TRBD1. The CDR3 consists of 13 residues. With 6 bases clipped from V and 4 bases from J, the junction kept 8 bases outside the gene matches. The germline CDR1 and CDR2 sequences are SQVTM and ANQGSEA. The CDR3 loop reads CSVLGQGAYEQYF. For the CDR3, the DNA is TGCAGCGTGCTCGGCCAGGGGGCTTACGAGCAGTACTTC.

The chain links TRBV2 to TRBJ1-6; TRBD1 matches at 7 bases. The CDR3 runs 16 residues. Germline CDR1 and CDR2: SNHLY and FYNNEI. The V gene end was trimmed by 5 bases and the J gene end by 6 bases; junction bases not matched to a gene: 10. DNA of the CDR3: TGTGCCAGCAGTCTAGCGCCCGGACAGGTTAATTCACCCCTCCACTTT. Translating it yields CASSLAPGQVNSPLHF.

The rearrangement links TRBV2 to TRBJ2-2; TRBD2 aligns across 12 bases. V shed 1 base, J shed 3 bases, and the junction held 12 bases outside the gene matches. CDR3 length: 20 amino acids. The germline V gene has CDR1 SNHLY and CDR2 FYNNEI. DNA for the CDR3: TGTGCCAGCAGTGAAGGTCTGCGACTAGCGGGGGAGCCCTACACCGGGGAGCTGTTTTTT. It yields the protein CASSEGLRLAGEPYTGELFF. Combining the CDR3 with reference TRBV2 and TRBJ2-2 gives the whole variable domain EPEVTQTPSHQVTQMGQEVILRCVPISNHLYFYWYRQILGQKVEFLVSFYNNEISEKSEIFDDQFSVERPDGSNFTLKIRSTKLEDSAMYFCASSEGLRLAGEPYTGELFFGEGSRLTVL.

The chain combines TRBV19 with TRBJ2-1; possibly TRBD2 for D (6 bases). Germline assignment: CDR1 LNHDA and CDR2 SQIVND (reference sequence). CDR3 length: 13 amino acids. Trimming stripped 9 bases from V and 5 bases from J, with 14 bases between. CDR3 residues: CASGGVGNNEQFF. As DNA, the CDR3 is TGTGCCAGCGGAGGGGTAGGGAACAATGAGCAGTTCTTC.

DNA of the CDR3: TGTGCCAGCTCATGGGCCGTTAGCTCTGGGGCCAACGTCCTGACTTTC. The encoded protein is CASSWAVSSGANVLTF. The V gene is TRBV18, the J gene TRBJ2-6; D gene uncertain. In germline, CDR1 is KGHSH, CDR2 LQKENI. The CDR3 is 16 amino acids. V was cut by 5 bases and J by 0 bases, with 11 bases left in between.

The chain combines TRBV27 with TRBJ2-3; 10 nucleotides match TRBD2. With 2 bases clipped from V and 5 bases from J, the junction kept 7 bases outside the gene matches. Germline values: CDR1 MNHEY, CDR2 SMNVEV (reference sequence). This CDR3 spans 16 amino acids. CDR3 DNA sequence: TGTGCCAGCAGTTTACGAGGGGTAGCGGGAGGAGATACGCAGTATTTT. As protein: CASSLRGVAGGDTQYF.

This rearrangement joins TRBV19 to TRBJ2-7; perhaps TRBD1 as D (5 bases). In germline, CDR1 is LNHDA, CDR2 SQIVND (reference sequence). Between the trimmed V and J ends, which lost 0 bases and 2 bases, there was a span of 8 bases. The CDR3 totals 14 residues. The CDR3 spells CASSIEKGAYEQYF. The CDR3 DNA reads as TGTGCCAGTAGTATAGAGAAAGGGGCCTACGAGCAGTACTTC. The entire variable domain, with the rest obtained from reference TRBV19 and TRBJ2-7, is as follows: DGGITQSPKYLFRKEGQNVTLSCEQNLNHDAMYWYRQDPGQGLRLIYYSQIVNDFQKGDIAEGYSVSREKKESFPLTVTSAQKNPTAFYLCASSIEKGAYEQYFGPGTRLTVT.

The chain links TRBV18 to TRBJ1-2, with D possibly TRBD1 on 5 matching bases. With 2 bases removed from V and 3 bases from J, the gap between germline ends came to 7 bases. CDR1 is KGHSH, CDR2 LQKENI, per germline. The CDR3 sequence is 13 residues long. In nucleotides, the CDR3 is TGTGCCAGCTCACCATCCAGGGACTATGGCTACACCTTC. Translation gives CASSPSRDYGYTF.

The chain combines TRBV6-5 with TRBJ1-2, with 8 nucleotides matching TRBD1. Germline CDR1 MNHEY, CDR2 SVGAGI. The junction had 7 bases not matched to a gene; V was cut back by 6 bases and J by 7 bases. This CDR3 has 13 residues. CDR3 region: CASSMTGVSGYTF. The DNA for the CDR3 is TGTGCCAGCAGCATGACAGGGGTTAGTGGCTACACCTTC.

The CDR3 loop is CATEGGWPVGNTIYF. The DNA of the CDR3 is TGTGCCACCGAGGGTGGGTGGCCGGTAGGAAACACCATATATTTT. This chain links TRBV6-6 with TRBJ1-3; D not certain. Germline assignment: CDR1 MNHNY and CDR2 SVGAGI (reference sequence). The V gene lost 10 bases and the J gene lost 4 bases, with 20 bases spanning the gap. The length of the CDR3 is 15 residues.

J is TRBJ1-3 and V is TRBV9; 10 bases map to TRBD1. Germline values: CDR1 SGDLS, CDR2 YYNGEE. This CDR3 contains 17 residues. J was trimmed by 4 bases and V by 0 bases; bases with no gene match: 7. The CDR3 nucleotides are TGTGCCAGCAGCGTAGAGTCCCCGGGACAGGGGGGAAACACCATATATTTT. It translates to CASSVESPGQGGNTIYF.

The CDR3 reads CASSTGQYEQYF. The CDR3 DNA is TGTGCCAGCAGTACTGGACAGTACGAGCAGTACTTC. The J gene is TRBJ2-7, the V gene TRBV6-6; D is perhaps TRBD1 (6 bases). Trimming removed 5 bases from V and 4 bases from J, with 9 bases in between. CDR1 is MNHNY and CDR2 is SVGAGI in the germline V gene (reference sequence). The CDR3 length is 12 residues.

The chain employs TRBV20-1 and TRBJ2-5, with TRBD2 matching 9 bases. V gave up 3 bases and J gave up 4 bases; unmatched junction bases: 9. Germline CDR1 reads DFQATT; CDR2 reads SNEGSKA (reference sequence). This CDR3 comprises 15 residues. The CDR3 loop is CSASRLAGDRETQYF. In nucleotides, the CDR3 is TGCAGTGCTAGTCGGTTAGCGGGAGATCGAGAGACCCAGTACTTC.

The rearrangement links TRBV24-1 to TRBJ1-6; no clear D gene. This CDR3 contains 12 residues. Per germline, CDR1 KGHDR and CDR2 SFDVKD. V was cut by 8 bases and J by 9 bases, with 10 bases left in between. For the CDR3, the DNA is TGTGCCACCACCGGGGAAGGTTCACCCCTCCACTTT. Protein: CATTGEGSPLHF.

V usage is TRBV11-2 and J usage is TRBJ1-3, with 7 nucleotides matching TRBD1. Trimming took 4 bases from V and 3 from J; bases not matched to a gene: 6. This CDR3 is built from 15 residues. Germline values: CDR1 SGHAT, CDR2 FQNNGV. CDR3 residues: CASSSVRGYGNTIYF. In nucleotides, the CDR3 is TGTGCCAGCAGCTCGGTCAGGGGGTATGGAAACACCATATATTTT.

This rearrangement joins TRBV7-2 to TRBJ2-1; D call uncertain. Germline loops: CDR1 SGHTA, CDR2 FQGNSA. Trimming left V 1 base short and J 3 bases short, with 10 bases between. The CDR3 sequence is 15 residues long. This CDR3 is CASSLELSFYNEQFF. DNA for the CDR3: TGTGCCAGCAGCTTAGAACTATCCTTCTACAATGAGCAGTTCTTC.